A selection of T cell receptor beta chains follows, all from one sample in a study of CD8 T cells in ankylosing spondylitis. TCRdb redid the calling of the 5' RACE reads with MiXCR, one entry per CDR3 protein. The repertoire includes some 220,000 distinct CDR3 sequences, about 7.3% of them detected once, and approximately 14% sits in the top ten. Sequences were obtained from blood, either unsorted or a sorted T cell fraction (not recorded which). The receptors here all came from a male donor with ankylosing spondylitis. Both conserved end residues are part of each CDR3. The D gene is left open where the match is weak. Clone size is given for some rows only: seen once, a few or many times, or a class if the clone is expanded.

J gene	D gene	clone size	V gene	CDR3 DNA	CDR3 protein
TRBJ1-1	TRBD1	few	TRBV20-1	TGCAGTGCGATGGACAGGGGGCACACTGAAGCTTTCTTT	CSAMDRGHTEAFF
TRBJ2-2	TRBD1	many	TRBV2	TGTGCCAGGATAGACAGGGACAGTACCGGGGAGCTGTTTTTT	CARIDRDSTGELFF
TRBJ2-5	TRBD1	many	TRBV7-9	TGTGCCAGCAGCGACTGGACAGGCGGAACGGATGAGACCCAGTACTTC	CASSDWTGGTDETQYF
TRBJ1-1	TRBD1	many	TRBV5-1	TGCGCCAGCAGCTCTGCCGGACAGGGTGTCGCCACTGAAGCTTTCTTT	CASSSAGQGVATEAFF
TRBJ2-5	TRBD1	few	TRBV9	TGTGCCAGCAGCGTCACCGGGACAGGGACCAAGGAGACCCAGTACTTC	CASSVTGTGTKETQYF
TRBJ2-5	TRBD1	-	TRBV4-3	TGCGCCAGCAGCCCAACGGACAGGGTGGGTGAGACCCAGTACTTC	CASSPTDRVGETQYF
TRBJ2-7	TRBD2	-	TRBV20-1	TGCAGTGCTATACGGGGGGGCTACGAGCAGTACTTC	CSAIRGGYEQYF
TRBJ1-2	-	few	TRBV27	TGTGCCAGCAGTTTAATCGGGACTTTAGGAGGCTACACCTTC	CASSLIGTLGGYTF
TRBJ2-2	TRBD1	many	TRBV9	TGTGCCAGCAGAGCCTCGACAGGGCCGAACACCGGGGAGCTGTTTTTT	CASRASTGPNTGELFF
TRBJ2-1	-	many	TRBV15	TGTGCCACCAGCAGGCGCGGGCAGGGGAATGAGCAGTTCTTC	CATSRRGQGNEQFF
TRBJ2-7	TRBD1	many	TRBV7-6	TGTGCCAGCAGCTTAGCGTTTACGGGGACAGCCTACGAGCAGTACTTC	CASSLAFTGTAYEQYF
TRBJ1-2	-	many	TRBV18	TGTGCCAGCTCACCACCGAGGCCCTATGGCTACACCTTC	CASSPPRPYGYTF
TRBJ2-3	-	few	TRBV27	TGTGCCAGCAGCTCAGTTTTCATTGGGGGTAGCGCAGATACGCAGTATTTT	CASSSVFIGGSADTQYF
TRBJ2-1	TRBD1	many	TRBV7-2	TGTGCCAGCACCCCTGGACAGGTGCGGGCAGATGAGCAGTTCTTC	CASTPGQVRADEQFF
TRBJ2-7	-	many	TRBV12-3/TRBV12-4	TGTGCCAGCAGTTTCCCAGGGCTCGAGCAGTACTTC	CASSFPGLEQYF
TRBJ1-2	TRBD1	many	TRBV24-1	TGTGCCACCAGTGATTCAACAGGGGGCTGGGACTATGGCTACACCTTC	CATSDSTGGWDYGYTF
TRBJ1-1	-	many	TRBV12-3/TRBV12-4	TGTGCCAGCAACCAGGGCCCAAGGGCTGAAGCTTTCTTT	CASNQGPRAEAFF
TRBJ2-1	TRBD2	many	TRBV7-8	TGTGCCAGCAGCTTGGGACTAGCGGGAGTTCAGTTCGACAATGAGCAGTTCTTC	CASSLGLAGVQFDNEQFF
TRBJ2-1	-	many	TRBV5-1	TGCGCCAGCAGCTTGGTCTCGGGACCCTACAATGAGCAGTTCTTC	CASSLVSGPYNEQFF
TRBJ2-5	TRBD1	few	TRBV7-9	TGTGCCAGCAGCTTGACGGAGACAGGGATAGAGACCCAGTACTTC	CASSLTETGIETQYF
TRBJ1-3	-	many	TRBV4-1	TGCGCCAGCAGCCCCAACCAGGGACCTGGAAACACCATATATTTT	CASSPNQGPGNTIYF
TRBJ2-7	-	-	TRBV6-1	TGTGCCAGCAGCGACCCCACGGCTTCCCTCGAGCAGTACTTC	CASSDPTASLEQYF
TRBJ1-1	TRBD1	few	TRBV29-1	TGCAGCGTTGGACAGGGTGGGACTGAAGCTTTCTTT	CSVGQGGTEAFF
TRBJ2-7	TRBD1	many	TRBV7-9	TGTGCCAGCAGCTCAAACGACAGGGAGCCCATCTACGAGCAGTACTTC	CASSSNDREPIYEQYF
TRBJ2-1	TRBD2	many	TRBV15	TGTGCCACCAGCAGTCGACGGGCAAGTAGCGGGAGGAATGAGCAGTTCTTC	CATSSRRASSGRNEQFF
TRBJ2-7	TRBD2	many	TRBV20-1	TGCAGTGCTATTTTGAGCGGGAGGGGGTACGAGCAGTACTTC	CSAILSGRGYEQYF
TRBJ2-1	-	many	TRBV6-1	TGTGCCAGCAGTCGACTAGACGAATATGAGCAGTTCTTC	CASSRLDEYEQFF
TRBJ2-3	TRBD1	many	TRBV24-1	TGTGCCACCAGTGATCCCCGTGGGGGGACAGGCTTCACAGATACGCAGTATTTT	CATSDPRGGTGFTDTQYF
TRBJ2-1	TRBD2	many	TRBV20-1	TGCAGTGCTAGCGAGCCTAGCGGGAGTTCGTACAATGAGCAGTTCTTC	CSASEPSGSSYNEQFF
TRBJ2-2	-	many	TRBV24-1	TGTGCCACCAGTGCCCGTGACCGAACCGGGGAGCTGTTTTTT	CATSARDRTGELFF
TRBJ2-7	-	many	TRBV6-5	TGTGCCAGCAGTTACTTTTTACAGGGTAACGAGCAGTACTTC	CASSYFLQGNEQYF
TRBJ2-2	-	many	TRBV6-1	TGTGCCAGCAGTGAAAGGGGGGCTGAGACCGGGGAGCTGTTTTTT	CASSERGAETGELFF
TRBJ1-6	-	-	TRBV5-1	TGCGCCAGCAGCTTGGGGGGAAGCTCAAGGAATTCACCCCTCCACTTT	CASSLGGSSRNSPLHF
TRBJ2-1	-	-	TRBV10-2	TGCGCCAGCAGTGAGGAATTCCGGCCCCCCTACAATGAGCAGTTCTTC	CASSEEFRPPYNEQFF
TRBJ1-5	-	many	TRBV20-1	TGCAGTGCTAGTGGGGCCAATCAGCCCCAGCATTTT	CSASGANQPQHF
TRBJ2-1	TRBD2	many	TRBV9	TGTGCCAGCAGCGGAAGACTAGCGGGATTTGAGCAGTTCTTC	CASSGRLAGFEQFF
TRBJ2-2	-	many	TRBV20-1	TGCAGTGCTAGAACCCCCCCCGACGGCGGGCCCTACACCGGGGAGCTGTTTTTT	CSARTPPDGGPYTGELFF
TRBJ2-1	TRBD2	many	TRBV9	TGTGCCAGCAGCGTAGCTAGCGGGAGGGCCCATGAGCAGTTCTTC	CASSVASGRAHEQFF
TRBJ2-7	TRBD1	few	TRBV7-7	TGTGCCAGCAGCCTGGGCCCGGGACAGGGGGCCCACTACGAGCAGTACTTC	CASSLGPGQGAHYEQYF
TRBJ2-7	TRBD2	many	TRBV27	TGTGCCAGCAGTCCGCGGACTAGCACTTACGAGCAGTACTTC	CASSPRTSTYEQYF
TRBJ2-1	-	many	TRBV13	TGTGCCAGCAGCCGCCTAGCCGGCAATGAGCAGTTCTTC	CASSRLAGNEQFF
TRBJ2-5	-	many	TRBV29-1	TGCAGCGTCCACCAAGAGACCCAGTACTTC	CSVHQETQYF
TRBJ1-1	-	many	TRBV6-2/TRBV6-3	TGTGCCAGCAGCTACTGGGGCCCCCGCACTGAAGCTTTCTTT	CASSYWGPRTEAFF
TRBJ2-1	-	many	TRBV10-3	TGTGCCATCAGTGAGGGGGTCGCGGTGGGAAATGAGCAGTTCTTC	CAISEGVAVGNEQFF
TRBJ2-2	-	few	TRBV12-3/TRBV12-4	TGTGCCAGCAGTCCGACATACACCGGGGAGCTGTTTTTT	CASSPTYTGELFF
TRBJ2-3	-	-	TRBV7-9	TGTGCCAGCAGCTTAGTCCGGGATACGCAGTATTTT	CASSLVRDTQYF
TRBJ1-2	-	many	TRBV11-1	TGTGCCAGCAGCTTATCTTACGGATCCCAGAGGGATAGGGCTGGCTACACCTTC	CASSLSYGSQRDRAGYTF
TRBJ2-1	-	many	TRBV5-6	TGTGCCAGCAGGTTAGGATACGAGCAGTTCTTC	CASRLGYEQFF
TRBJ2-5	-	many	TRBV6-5	TGTGCCAGCAGTTACGAGAGGGGGATCCCCTTCCAAGAGACCCAGTACTTC	CASSYERGIPFQETQYF
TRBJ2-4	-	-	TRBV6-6	TGTGCCAGCTCTCCCATCAAAAACATTCAGTACTTC	CASSPIKNIQYF
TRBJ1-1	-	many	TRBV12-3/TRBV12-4	TGTGCCAGCAGTTTAGGGGCAGGTGAAGCTTTCTTT	CASSLGAGEAFF
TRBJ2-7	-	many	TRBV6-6	TGTGCCAGCAGCGATGGGAATCTATACGAGCAGTACTTC	CASSDGNLYEQYF
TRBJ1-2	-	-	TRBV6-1	TGTGCCAGCAGTGAAGATACTACGGGAATTACCTATGGCTACACCTTC	CASSEDTTGITYGYTF
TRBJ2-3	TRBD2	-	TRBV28	TGTGCCAGCAGTCCACTGACTAGCGGGAATATGCTTAGCACAGATACGCAGTATTTT	CASSPLTSGNMLSTDTQYF